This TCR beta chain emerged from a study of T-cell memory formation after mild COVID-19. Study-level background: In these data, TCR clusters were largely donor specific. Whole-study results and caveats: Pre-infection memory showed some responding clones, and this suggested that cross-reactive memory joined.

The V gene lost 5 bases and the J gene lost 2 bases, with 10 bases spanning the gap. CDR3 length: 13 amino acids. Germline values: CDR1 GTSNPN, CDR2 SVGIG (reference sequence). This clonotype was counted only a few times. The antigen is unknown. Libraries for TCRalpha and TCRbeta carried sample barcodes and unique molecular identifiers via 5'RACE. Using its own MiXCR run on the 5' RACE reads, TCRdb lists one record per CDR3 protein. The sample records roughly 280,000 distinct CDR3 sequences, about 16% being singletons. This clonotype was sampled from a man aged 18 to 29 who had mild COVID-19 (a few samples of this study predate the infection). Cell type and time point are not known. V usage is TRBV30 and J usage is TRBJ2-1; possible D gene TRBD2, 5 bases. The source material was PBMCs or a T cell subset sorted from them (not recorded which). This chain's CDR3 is CAWRDPPYNEQFF. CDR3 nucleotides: TGTGCCTGGCGGGATCCCCCCTACAATGAGCAGTTCTTC.